These T cell receptor beta chains were read from a single sample in a study of CD4 and CD8 cells across lung adenocarcinoma regions. TCRdb reprocessed the PCR reads via MiXCR and lists one record per CDR3 protein. The sample lists roughly 3,700 distinct CDR3 sequences, 45% to 70% seen once, with 20% in the top ten. The sample comprised CD4+ T cells from the margin of a lung tumor. Receptors were obtained from a female donor with lung adenocarcinoma. The CD4 and CD8 labels of this study may be unreliable. The CDR3 runs from the conserved cysteine through the conserved F or W. The order of the fields is CDR3 length, clone size, J gene, V gene, D gene, CDR3 DNA, CDR3 protein. A D gene is named only where the DNA matches it firmly. Only some rows state a clone size, as once, few, many or a class for expanded clones.

>14|medium-sized|TRBJ1-2|TRBV6-1|TRBD1
TGTGCCAGCAACCGGGACAGGGGTGTCGATGGCTACACCTTC
CASNRDRGVDGYTF
>20|medium-sized|TRBJ1-1|TRBV12-3/TRBV12-4|.
TGTGCCAGCAGTCACCCCACCCTAACCGACAGCTCAAGCGGGAACACTGAAGCTTTCTTT
CASSHPTLTDSSSGNTEAFF
>13|few|TRBJ2-7|TRBV10-1|.
TGCGCCAGCAGTTGGGACTCCACCTACGAGCAGTACTTC
CASSWDSTYEQYF
>18|.|TRBJ2-1|TRBV27|.
TGTGCCAGCAGTTTATCGTACAGGCAACTTCAACTCTACAATGAGCAGTTCTTC
CASSLSYRQLQLYNEQFF
>16|.|TRBJ1-2|TRBV6-5|.
TGTGCCAGCAGAAGCCAGGGGACTAGGGGTGGCTATGGCTACACCTTC
CASRSQGTRGGYGYTF
>14|.|TRBJ1-1|TRBV7-6|.
TGTGCCAGCAGCTTAAAATTAATGAACACTGAAGCTTTCTTT
CASSLKLMNTEAFF
>15|.|TRBJ2-1|TRBV7-2|.
TGTGCCAGCAGCTTAGAGGTTTCCTTTGGCGGTGAGCAGTTCTTC
CASSLEVSFGGEQFF
>15|few|TRBJ2-1|TRBV30|TRBD2
TGTGCCTGGAGTGCAATAGCGGGATGGGACAATGAGCAGTTCTTC
CAWSAIAGWDNEQFF
>16|.|TRBJ2-4|TRBV27|.
TGTGCCAGCAACTTACTGGCGGATCAGAACCCAAACATTCAGTACTTC
CASNLLADQNPNIQYF
>13|.|TRBJ2-5|TRBV27|TRBD1
TGTGCCAGCATGGGACAGGGGGGGGAGACCCAGTACTTC
CASMGQGGETQYF
>16|.|TRBJ2-4|TRBV15|.
TGTGCCACCAGCATAGCCCCTCCAGGGGGGGGAAACATTCAGTACTTC
CATSIAPPGGGNIQYF
>14|.|TRBJ2-3|TRBV10-3|.
TGCCCCACCCCGGGGGTGAGAGCGACAGACACGCAGTATTTC
CPTPGVRATDTQYF
>13|.|TRBJ2-3|TRBV5-1|.
TGCGCCAGCAGAATTATTAGCACAGATACGCAGTATTTT
CASRIISTDTQYF
>14|.|TRBJ2-5|TRBV6-1|.
TGTGCCAGCAGTGATTACGGCATGGGAGAGACCCAGTACTTC
CASSDYGMGETQYF
>12|medium-sized|TRBJ2-1|TRBV4-1|TRBD2
TGCGCCAGCAGCGGGAGGGGTTCTGAGCAGTTCTTC
CASSGRGSEQFF
>11|.|TRBJ2-1|TRBV10-1|.
TGCGCCAGCAGTACTTACAATGAGCAGTTCTTC
CASSTYNEQFF
>15|medium-sized|TRBJ2-2|TRBV20-1|TRBD2
TGCAGTGCTAGGGCGGGAGAAGGGGACACCGGGGAGCTGTTTTTT
CSARAGEGDTGELFF
>18|once|TRBJ2-2|TRBV10-1|TRBD2
TGCGCCAGCAGTGCCAACCCTGGGACTAGCGGTAGGACCGGGGAGCTGTTTTTT
CASSANPGTSGRTGELFF
>14|few|TRBJ2-1|TRBV11-2|.
TGTGCCAGCAGCCCAGGGGAGATATACAATGAGCAGTTCTTC
CASSPGEIYNEQFF
>15|.|TRBJ2-7|TRBV6-2/TRBV6-3|TRBD2
TGTGCCAGCAGTTACGAGACTAGCGGCTCCTACGAGCAGTACTTC
CASSYETSGSYEQYF
>15|medium-sized|TRBJ2-1|TRBV6-1|TRBD2
TGTGCCAGCAACTCCGGGACTAGCGTCTGGGGAGAGCAGTTCTTC
CASNSGTSVWGEQFF
>15|.|TRBJ2-1|TRBV6-5|.
TGTGCCAGCAGTTACGCCGGCCTACTCTACAATGAGCAGTTCTTC
CASSYAGLLYNEQFF
>15|medium-sized|TRBJ2-7|TRBV7-2|TRBD2
TGTGCCAGCAGCTCCTACCTAGCGGGAGGAAACGAGCAGTACTTC
CASSSYLAGGNEQYF
>18|medium-sized|TRBJ1-5|TRBV6-1|TRBD1
TGTGCCAGCAGCGAGAGATACCAGGGGGCCCTTGAGAGGGAGCCCCAGCATTTT
CASSERYQGALEREPQHF
>14|.|TRBJ2-1|TRBV3-1|.
TGTGCCAGCAGCCAAGTCGGGGTGGCCAATGAGCAGTTCTTC
CASSQVGVANEQFF
>15|medium-sized|TRBJ2-1|TRBV10-3|.
TGTGCCATCAGTGCAGCGGCGAGCTCCTACAATGAGCAGTTCTTC
CAISAAASSYNEQFF
>15|medium-sized|TRBJ2-1|TRBV6-1|TRBD2
TGTGCCAGCAGTGAATCAGCGGGGTCCTACAATGAGCAGTTCTTC
CASSESAGSYNEQFF
>15|.|TRBJ2-1|TRBV27|TRBD2
TGTGCCAGCAGATCCGGGACTAGCGGGAACAATGAGCAGTTCTTC
CASRSGTSGNNEQFF
>14|.|TRBJ1-1|TRBV7-6|.
TGTGCCAGCAGCTTAGCGGTGGGGAACACTGAAGCTTTCTTT
CASSLAVGNTEAFF
>16|medium-sized|TRBJ2-1|TRBV9|TRBD2
TGTGCCAGCAGCGCCAGGACTAGCTCCATAAGGAATGAGCAGTTCTTC
CASSARTSSIRNEQFF
>13|.|TRBJ2-2|TRBV7-7|.
TGTGCTAGCAGCTTAGACCCCAGCGGGGAGCTGTTTTTT
CASSLDPSGELFF
>15|.|TRBJ2-3|TRBV30|.
TGTGCCTGGAGTGTACTGGCGGGCCAGTCAGATACGCAGTATTTT
CAWSVLAGQSDTQYF
>14|once|TRBJ2-5|TRBV6-1|.
TGTGCGGGCAGCGTAGGCCGTGACAAAGAGACCCAGTACTTC
CAGSVGRDKETQYF
>14|.|TRBJ2-3|TRBV10-3|TRBD2
TGTGCGGGGCGGGGGGGGAGAGGCCCAGATACGCAGTACTTT
CAGRGGRGPDTQYF
>14|.|TRBJ2-3|TRBV7-9|.
TGTGCCAGCAGCCCTTCGGGGGCCACAGATACGCAGTATTTT
CASSPSGATDTQYF
>14|.|TRBJ2-1|TRBV6-5|.
TGTGCCAGCAGTTACTTTTCTGCCTACAATGAGCAGTTCTTC
CASSYFSAYNEQFF
>12|medium-sized|TRBJ2-4|TRBV6-1|.
TGTGCCAGCGGGAAGGCCCAGAACATTCAGTACTTC
CASGKAQNIQYF
>14|.|TRBJ2-3|TRBV6-1|.
TGTGCGGGCAGTGGGGGCGTCGGCACAGAGACCCAGTATTTT
CAGSGGVGTETQYF
>15|.|TRBJ2-3|TRBV20-1|TRBD2
TGCAGCGTGGGGAGCGGGAGGGGCGAATCCGATACGCAGTATTTT
CSVGSGRGESDTQYF
>16|.|TRBJ2-4|TRBV6-1|.
TGTGCCAGCAGTGAATTGGCACACCGTGCCAAAAATACGCAGTACTTT
CASSELAHRAKNTQYF
>13|.|TRBJ2-7|TRBV27|.
TGTGCCAGCAGTGGAGGGGAGGCCTACGAGCAGTACTTC
CASSGGEAYEQYF
>14|.|TRBJ2-5|TRBV7-7|.
TGTGCTAGCAGCTTAGGGGGGGGCTCAGAGACCCAGTACTTC
CASSLGGGSETQYF
>16|.|TRBJ2-7|TRBV6-1|TRBD2
TGTGCCAGCAACTCCTTGGTGGGGGGGGGAAAAAACATGCAGTACTTC
CASNSLVGGGKNMQYF
>15|medium-sized|TRBJ2-3|TRBV6-5|TRBD2
TGTGCCAGCAGTAACGAAGCGGGAGACCCCGATACGCAGTATTTT
CASSNEAGDPDTQYF